The clone carrying this T cell receptor beta chain was counted ten times or more. Everyone who donated was a healthy Caucasian. The CDR3 loop spans 12 amino acids. V gave up 5 bases and J gave up 8 bases, with 10 bases separating them. Germline CDR1 and CDR2: MGHDK and SYGVNS. These data belong to a study of identical twins. TCRdb ran MiXCR on the 5' RACE reads and lists one entry per CDR3 protein. Among about 430,000 distinct CDR3 sequences listed, under 20% were seen once. Sequencing was done on a sample of naive T cells sorted from blood. This rearrangement joins TRBV25-1 to TRBJ2-1; unclear D gene. This TCR was recovered from a man in his fifties or sixties in good health. CDR3: CASSRSHYEQFF. CDR3 nucleotide sequence: TGTGCCAGCAGTCGTTCGCATTATGAGCAGTTCTTC.